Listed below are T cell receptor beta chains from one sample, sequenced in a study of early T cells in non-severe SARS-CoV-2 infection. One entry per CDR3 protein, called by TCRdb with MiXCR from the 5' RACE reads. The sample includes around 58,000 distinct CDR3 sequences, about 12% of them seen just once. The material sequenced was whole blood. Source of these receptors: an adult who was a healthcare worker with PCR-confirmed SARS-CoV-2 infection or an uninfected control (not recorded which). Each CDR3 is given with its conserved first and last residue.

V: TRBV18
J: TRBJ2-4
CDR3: CASSLTRENIQYF

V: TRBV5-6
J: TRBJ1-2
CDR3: CASSLESYGYTF

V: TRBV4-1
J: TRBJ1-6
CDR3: CASSPRLNSPLHF

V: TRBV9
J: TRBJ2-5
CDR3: CASSVITGGQETQYF

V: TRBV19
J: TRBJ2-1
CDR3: CASRAGGNEQFF

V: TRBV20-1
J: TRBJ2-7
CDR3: CSARTGSDEQYF

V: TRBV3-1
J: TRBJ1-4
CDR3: CASSHATGWDEKLFF

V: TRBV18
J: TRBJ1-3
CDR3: CASSPRGGSGNTIYF

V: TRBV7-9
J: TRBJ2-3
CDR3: CASSSLAGRSVDTQYF

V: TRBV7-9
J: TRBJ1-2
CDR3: CASSLELYGYTF

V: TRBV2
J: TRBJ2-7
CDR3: CASSEGATGVYEQYF

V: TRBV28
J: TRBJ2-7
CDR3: CASSSGQPDYEQYF

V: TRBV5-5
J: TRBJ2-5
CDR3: CASSSPTEGTQYF

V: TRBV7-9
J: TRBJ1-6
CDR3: CASSREGSPLHF